These 7 T cell receptor beta chains were sequenced from one sample in a study of T cell responses to AZD1222 COVID-19 vaccine (dated by TCRdb to the early 2020s). What the time point label conveys for this sample: about 28 days (+/-7) after the second vaccine dose. Preparation of the library involved the immunoSEQ multiplex PCR assay. TCRdb provides this immuneACCESS table in a form limited to in-frame rearrangements. Some clones are lacking; in checked studies, under half of them reflect an unresolved V gene, and why the rest are absent is not known. This sample gives 90,000 to 120,000 clones in total; nearly 90% of them show up just once. The top ten constitute 4.8% of the sample. The input for sequencing was peripheral blood, taken 28 days after the second AZD1222 dose. The receptors stem from an adult who received the AZD1222 COVID-19 vaccine.

This clone was seen only once. J is TRBJ1-5 and V is TRBV2; a possible D gene is TRBD1 (5 bases). The germline V gene encodes CDR1 SNHLY and CDR2 FYNNEI. This CDR3 contains 15 residues. V was clipped by 0 bases and J by 5 bases, with 11 bases between them. CDR3 nucleotide sequence: TGTGCCAGCAGTGAAGCGCTTGGGGGGGATCAGCCCCAGCATTTT. Protein sequence: CASSEALGGDQPQHF.

The chain uses TRBV9 and TRBJ1-2; D gene ambiguous. The CDR3 spans 12 residues. V was cut by 0 bases and J by 4 bases, with 4 bases left in between. CDR1 and CDR2 (germline): SGDLS, YYNGEE. The CDR3 coding sequence is TGTGCCAGCAGCGTAGACTCCTATGGCTACACCTTC. Its translation is CASSVDSYGYTF.

V is TRBV27 and J is TRBJ2-7, with a possible D match to TRBD1 (6 bases). V dropped 3 bases and J dropped 2 bases, with 11 bases sitting between them. The CDR3 contains 14 residues. Germline V gene sequence: CDR1 MNHEY, CDR2 SMNVEV (reference sequence). The CDR3 DNA is TGTGCCAGCAGTTTCGCCACAGGGACCTACGAGCAGTACTTC. This codes for CASSFATGTYEQYF.

The chain is built from TRBV9 and TRBJ2-2; 14 bases align to TRBD2. J was trimmed by 0 bases and V by 4 bases; bases with no gene match: 5. CDR3 length equals 18 residues. The germline V gene encodes CDR1 SGDLS and CDR2 YYNGEE. DNA for the CDR3: TGTGCCAGCAGCAGCCGGACTAGCGGGGGGACGAACACCGGGGAGCTGTTTTTT. It codes for CASSSRTSGGTNTGELFF. The full variable domain, its missing parts supplied by reference TRBV9 and TRBJ2-2, is DSGVTQTPKHLITATGQRVTLRCSPRSGDLSVYWYQQSLDQGLQFLIQYYNGEERAKGNILERFSAQQFPDLHSELNLSSLELGDSALYFCASSSRTSGGTNTGELFFGEGSRLTVL.

J is TRBJ2-3 and V is TRBV4-3, with TRBD2 matching over 14 bases. V lost 2 bases to trimming and J lost 0 bases; unmatched junction nucleotides: 1. Germline CDR1 is LGHNA and CDR2 is YSLEER. The CDR3 totals 17 residues. The CDR3 coding sequence is TGCGCCAGCAGCCAAAGACTAGCGGGGGGGAGCACAGATACGCAGTATTTT. Translating gives CASSQRLAGGSTDTQYF.

V is TRBV6-5 and J is TRBJ1-5; D perhaps matches TRBD1 (6 bases). Trimming left V 8 bases short and J 2 bases short, with 16 bases between. The CDR3 has 15 amino acids. The germline V gene has CDR1 MNHEY and CDR2 SVGAGI. CDR3: CASRRGQGRNQPQHF. The CDR3 bases are TGTGCCAGCCGACGGGGCCAGGGGCGCAATCAGCCCCAGCATTTT.

J is TRBJ2-7 and V is TRBV7-8; maybe TRBD1 (6 bases). This CDR3 comprises 12 residues. The V gene lost 5 bases and the J gene lost 7 bases, with 12 bases spanning the gap. Germline V gene sequence: CDR1 SGHVS, CDR2 FQNEAQ. This CDR3 is CASSPGVGEQYF. The CDR3 bases are TGTGCCAGCAGCCCAGGGGTGGGGGAGCAGTACTTC.